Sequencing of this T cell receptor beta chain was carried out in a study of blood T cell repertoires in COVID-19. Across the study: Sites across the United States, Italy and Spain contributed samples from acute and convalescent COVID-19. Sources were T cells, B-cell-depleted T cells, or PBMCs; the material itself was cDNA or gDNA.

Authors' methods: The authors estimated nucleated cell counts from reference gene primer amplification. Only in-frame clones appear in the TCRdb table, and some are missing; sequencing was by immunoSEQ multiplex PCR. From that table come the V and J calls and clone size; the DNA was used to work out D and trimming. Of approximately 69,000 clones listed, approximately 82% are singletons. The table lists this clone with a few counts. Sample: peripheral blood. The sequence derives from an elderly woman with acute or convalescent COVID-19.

The CDR3 DNA sequence: TGTGCCAGCAGCCAACCAGGGAATTCACCCCTCCACTTT. It is translated as CASSQPGNSPLHF. The V and J genes are TRBV11-2 and TRBJ1-6; maybe TRBD1 (5 bases). Looked up from germline, CDR1 is SGHAT and CDR2 is FQNNGV. This CDR3 comprises 13 residues. V lost 5 bases and J lost 7, with 9 bases in between.